This T cell receptor beta chain appears in the sequencing data of a study of blood T cell repertoires in COVID-19. Study in general: Specimens from acute and convalescent COVID-19 originated in the United States, Italy and Spain.

Original methodology: Scientists estimated how many nucleated cells there were by amplifying reference gene primers. The protocol was immunoSEQ multiplex PCR, while the TCRdb copy is restricted to in-frame clones and leaves out a portion. D and trimming come from the DNA, and the V and J calls and clone size come from that table. The table includes roughly 68,000 clones, 85% to 90% detected once. Sequencing used peripheral blood. The TCR comes from a woman in her 50s with active COVID-19.

DNA of the CDR3: TGTGCCAGCAGCCTTCTGCGAGTAGATACGCAGTATTTT. It translates to CASSLLRVDTQYF. The gene calls are TRBV3-1 (or the pseudogene TRBV3-2) and TRBJ2-3; no definite D call. V dropped 4 bases and J dropped 5 bases, with 10 bases sitting between them. The V gene's germline CDR1 is LGHDT and CDR2 YNNKEL (reference sequence). CDR3 size: 13 residues.